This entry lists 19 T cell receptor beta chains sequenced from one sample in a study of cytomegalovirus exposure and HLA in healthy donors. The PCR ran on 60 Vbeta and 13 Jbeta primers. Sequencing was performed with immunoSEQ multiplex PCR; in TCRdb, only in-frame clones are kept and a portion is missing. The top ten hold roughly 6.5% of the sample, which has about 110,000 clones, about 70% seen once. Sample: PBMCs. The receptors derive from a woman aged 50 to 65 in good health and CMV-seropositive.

In DNA form, the CDR3 reads TGTGCCATCAGTGAGAGGACAGATTCACCCCTCCACTTT. The encoded protein is CAISERTDSPLHF. The rearrangement links TRBV10-3 to TRBJ1-6; weak D call: TRBD1 (6 bases). The CDR3 extends over 13 amino acids. Germline V gene lookup returns CDR1 ENHRY and CDR2 SYGVKD. Trimming took off 2 bases at V and 8 bases at J, with 7 bases between the two ends.

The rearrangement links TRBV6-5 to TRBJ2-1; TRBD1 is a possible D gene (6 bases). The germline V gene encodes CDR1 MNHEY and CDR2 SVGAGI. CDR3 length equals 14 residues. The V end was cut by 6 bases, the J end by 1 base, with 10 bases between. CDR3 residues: CASRYQGSYNEQFF. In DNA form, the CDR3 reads TGTGCCAGCAGGTACCAGGGGTCCTACAATGAGCAGTTCTTC.

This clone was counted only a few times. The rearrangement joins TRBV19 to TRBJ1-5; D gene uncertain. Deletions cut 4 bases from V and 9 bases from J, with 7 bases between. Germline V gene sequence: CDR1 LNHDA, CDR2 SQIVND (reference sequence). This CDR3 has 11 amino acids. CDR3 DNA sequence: TGTGCCAGTAGTAACCAGTGGCCCCAGCATTTT. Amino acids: CASSNQWPQHF.

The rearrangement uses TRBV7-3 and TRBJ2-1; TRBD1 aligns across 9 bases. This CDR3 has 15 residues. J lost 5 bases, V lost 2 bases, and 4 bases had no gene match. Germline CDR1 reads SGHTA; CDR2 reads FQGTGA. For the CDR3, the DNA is TGTGCCAGCAGCTTACCGGGACAGGGTAACAATGAGCAGTTCTTC. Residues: CASSLPGQGNNEQFF.

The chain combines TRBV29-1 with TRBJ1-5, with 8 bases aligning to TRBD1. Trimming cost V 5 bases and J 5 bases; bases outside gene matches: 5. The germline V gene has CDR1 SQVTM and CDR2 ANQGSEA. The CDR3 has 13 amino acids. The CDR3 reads CSVSDRVDQPQHF. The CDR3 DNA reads TGCAGCGTTTCGGACAGGGTGGATCAGCCCCAGCATTTT. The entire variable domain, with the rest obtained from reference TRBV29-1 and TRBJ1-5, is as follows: SAVISQKPSRDICQRGTSLTIQCQVDSQVTMMFWYRQQPGQSLTLIATANQGSEATYESGFVIDKFPISRPNLTFSTLTVSNMSPEDSSIYLCSVSDRVDQPQHFGDGTRLSIL.

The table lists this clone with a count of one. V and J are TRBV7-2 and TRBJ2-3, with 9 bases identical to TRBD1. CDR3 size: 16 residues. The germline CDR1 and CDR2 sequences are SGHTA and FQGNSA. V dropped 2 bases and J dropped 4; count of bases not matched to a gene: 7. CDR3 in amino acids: CASSLWTGELADTQYF. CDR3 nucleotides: TGTGCCAGCAGCTTATGGACAGGGGAATTGGCAGATACGCAGTATTTT.

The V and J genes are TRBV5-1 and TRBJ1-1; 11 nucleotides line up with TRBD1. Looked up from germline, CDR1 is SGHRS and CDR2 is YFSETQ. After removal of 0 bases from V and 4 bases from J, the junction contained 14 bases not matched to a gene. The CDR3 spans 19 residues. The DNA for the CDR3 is TGCGCCAGCAGCTTGGCGGTGGACAGGGGGCGCAGCCTAGGCACTGAAGCTTTCTTT. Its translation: CASSLAVDRGRSLGTEAFF.

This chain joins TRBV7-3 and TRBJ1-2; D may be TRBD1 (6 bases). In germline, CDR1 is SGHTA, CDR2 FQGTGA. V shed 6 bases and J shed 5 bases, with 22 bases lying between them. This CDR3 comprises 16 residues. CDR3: CASSLSGGGGFYGYTF. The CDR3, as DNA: TGTGCCAGCAGTTTGAGCGGGGGGGGCGGGTTTTATGGCTACACCTTC. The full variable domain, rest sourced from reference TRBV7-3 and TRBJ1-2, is GAGVSQTPSNKVTEKGKYVELRCDPISGHTALYWYRQSLGQGPEFLIYFQGTGAADDSGLPNDRFFAVRPEGSVSTLKIQRTERGDSAVYLCASSLSGGGGFYGYTFGSGTRLTVV.

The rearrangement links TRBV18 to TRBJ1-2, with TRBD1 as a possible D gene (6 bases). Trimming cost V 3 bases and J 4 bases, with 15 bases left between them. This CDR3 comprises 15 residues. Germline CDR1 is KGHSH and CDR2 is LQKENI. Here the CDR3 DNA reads TGTGCCAGCTCACCGGATCACGGGGGGCTCTATGGCTACACCTTC. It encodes CASSPDHGGLYGYTF.

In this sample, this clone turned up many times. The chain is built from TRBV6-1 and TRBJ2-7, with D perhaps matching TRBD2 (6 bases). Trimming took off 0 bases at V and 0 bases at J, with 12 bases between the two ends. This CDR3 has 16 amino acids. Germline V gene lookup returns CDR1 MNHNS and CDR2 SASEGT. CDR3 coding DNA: TGTGCCAGCAGTGAAGCGAATCGGAGGGTCTCCTACGAGCAGTACTTC. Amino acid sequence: CASSEANRRVSYEQYF.

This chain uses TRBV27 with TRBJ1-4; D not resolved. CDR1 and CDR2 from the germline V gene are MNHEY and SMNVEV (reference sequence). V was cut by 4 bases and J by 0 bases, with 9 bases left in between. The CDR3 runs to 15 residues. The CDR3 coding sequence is TGTGCCAGCAGTTCCTGGGGAGCAACTAATGAAAAACTGTTTTTT. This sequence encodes CASSSWGATNEKLFF.

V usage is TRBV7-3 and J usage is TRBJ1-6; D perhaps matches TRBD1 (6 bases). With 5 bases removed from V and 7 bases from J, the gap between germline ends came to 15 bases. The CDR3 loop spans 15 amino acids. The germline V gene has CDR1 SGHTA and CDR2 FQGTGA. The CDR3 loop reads CASSPGTTRNSPLHF. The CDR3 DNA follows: TGTGCCAGCAGCCCCGGGACAACAAGGAATTCACCCCTCCACTTT.

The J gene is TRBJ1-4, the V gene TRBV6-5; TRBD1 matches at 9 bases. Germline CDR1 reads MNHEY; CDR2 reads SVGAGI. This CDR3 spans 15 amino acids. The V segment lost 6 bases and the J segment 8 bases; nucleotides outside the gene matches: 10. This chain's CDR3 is CASRFLTGGREKLFF. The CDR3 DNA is TGTGCCAGCAGATTTCTGACAGGGGGTCGGGAAAAACTGTTTTTT.

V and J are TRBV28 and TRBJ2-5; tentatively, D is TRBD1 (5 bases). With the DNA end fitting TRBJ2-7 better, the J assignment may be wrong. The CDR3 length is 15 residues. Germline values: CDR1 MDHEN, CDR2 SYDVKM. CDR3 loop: CASSPVAGYYYEQYF. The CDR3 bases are TGTGCCAGCAGTCCCGTGGCAGGGTATTACTACGAGCAGTACTTC.

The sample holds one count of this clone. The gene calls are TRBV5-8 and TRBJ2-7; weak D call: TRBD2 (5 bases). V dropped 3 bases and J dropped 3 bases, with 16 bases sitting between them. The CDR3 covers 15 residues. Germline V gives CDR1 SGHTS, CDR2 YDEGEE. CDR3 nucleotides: TGTGCCAGCAGCTCGGGAAGGACCCTTGGCTACGAGCAGTACTTC. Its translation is CASSSGRTLGYEQYF.

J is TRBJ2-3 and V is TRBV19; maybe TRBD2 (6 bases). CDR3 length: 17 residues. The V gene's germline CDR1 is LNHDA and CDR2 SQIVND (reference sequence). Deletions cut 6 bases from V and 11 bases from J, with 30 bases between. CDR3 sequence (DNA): TGTGCCAGTAGCGTGAAAGGAGGGTTTTCGGGGTCAAGGAAGCAGTATTTT. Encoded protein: CASSVKGGFSGSRKQYF.

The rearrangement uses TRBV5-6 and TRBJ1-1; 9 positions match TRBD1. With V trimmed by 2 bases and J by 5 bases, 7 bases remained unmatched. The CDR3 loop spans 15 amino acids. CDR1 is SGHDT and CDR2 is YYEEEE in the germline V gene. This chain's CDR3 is CASSFRGTGWTEAFF. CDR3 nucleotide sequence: TGTGCCAGCAGCTTCCGGGGGACAGGGTGGACTGAAGCTTTCTTT.

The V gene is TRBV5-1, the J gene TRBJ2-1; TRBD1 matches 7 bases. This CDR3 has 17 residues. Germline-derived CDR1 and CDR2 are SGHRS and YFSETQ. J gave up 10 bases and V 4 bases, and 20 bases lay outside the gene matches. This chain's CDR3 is CASSPRSGGSISKEQFF. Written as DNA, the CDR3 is TGCGCCAGCAGCCCCCGGTCAGGGGGTAGCATCTCGAAAGAGCAGTTCTTC.

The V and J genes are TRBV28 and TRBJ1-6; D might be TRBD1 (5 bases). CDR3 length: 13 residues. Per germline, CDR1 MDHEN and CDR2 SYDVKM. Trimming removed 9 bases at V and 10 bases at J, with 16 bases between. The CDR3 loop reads CASGGTPGSPLHF. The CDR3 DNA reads TGTGCCAGTGGGGGGACCCCGGGGTCACCCCTCCACTTT.